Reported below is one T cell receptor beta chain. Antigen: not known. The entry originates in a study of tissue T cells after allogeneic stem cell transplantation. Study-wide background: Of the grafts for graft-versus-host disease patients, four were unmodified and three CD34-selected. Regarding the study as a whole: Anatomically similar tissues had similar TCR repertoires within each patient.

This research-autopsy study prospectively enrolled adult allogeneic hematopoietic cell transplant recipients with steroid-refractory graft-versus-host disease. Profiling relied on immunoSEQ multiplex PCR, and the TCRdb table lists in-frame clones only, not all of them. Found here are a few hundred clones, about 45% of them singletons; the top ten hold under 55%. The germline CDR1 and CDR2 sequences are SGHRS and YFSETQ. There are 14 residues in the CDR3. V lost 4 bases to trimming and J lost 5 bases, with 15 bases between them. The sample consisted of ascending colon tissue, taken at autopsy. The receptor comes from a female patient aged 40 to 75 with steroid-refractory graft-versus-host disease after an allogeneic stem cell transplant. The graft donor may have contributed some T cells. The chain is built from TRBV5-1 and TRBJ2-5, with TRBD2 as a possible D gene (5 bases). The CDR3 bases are TGCGCCAGCAGCCCCCGGGGAACTGGGGAGACCCAGTACTTC. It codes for CASSPRGTGETQYF.